The rows below give T cell receptor beta chains drawn from one sample of a study of type 1 regulatory T cells. TCRdb analysed the reads with MiXCR anew, one entry per CDR3 protein. The sample lists roughly 18,000 distinct CDR3 sequences; roughly 10% were seen once. The sample comprised CD4+ T cells, either the whole sample or a sorted fraction (not recorded which). Receptors were obtained from a human donor in good health. CDR3s include the opening cysteine and the closing phenylalanine or tryptophan. A D gene is named only where the DNA matches it firmly. Rows may omit the clone size; those that give it use once, few, many or a size class.

v_gene: TRBV28; d_gene: TRBD1; j_gene: TRBJ1-1; abundance: many; CDR3nt: TGTGCCAGCATCTTCCTCCGGGGGACAGGGGACACTGAAGCTTTCTTT; CDR3aa: CASIFLRGTGDTEAFF
v_gene: TRBV19; d_gene: TRBD2; j_gene: TRBJ2-1; abundance: few; CDR3nt: TGTGCCAGTAGTATAGGCGGGAGAGCCTACAATGAGCAGTTCTTC; CDR3aa: CASSIGGRAYNEQFF
v_gene: TRBV2; d_gene: TRBD2; j_gene: TRBJ2-1; abundance: many; CDR3nt: TGTGCCAGCAGTGAAGCGAAGGGACTAGCGGGAGTTAATGAGCAGTTCTTC; CDR3aa: CASSEAKGLAGVNEQFF
v_gene: TRBV7-2; d_gene: TRBD2; j_gene: TRBJ2-3; abundance: many; CDR3nt: TGTGCCAGCAGCTTAGCAGCGGGGGCCACAGATACGCAGTATTTT; CDR3aa: CASSLAAGATDTQYF
v_gene: TRBV7-9; d_gene: .; j_gene: TRBJ1-1; abundance: .; CDR3nt: TGTGTCAGCAGCCCGGGGCGGATCACTGAAGCTTTCTTT; CDR3aa: CVSSPGRITEAFF
v_gene: TRBV7-2; d_gene: .; j_gene: TRBJ2-1; abundance: many; CDR3nt: TGTGCCAGCAGCTTAGTGGCTAGAAAAGGGGACAATGAGCAGTTCTTC; CDR3aa: CASSLVARKGDNEQFF
v_gene: TRBV12-3/TRBV12-4; d_gene: TRBD2; j_gene: TRBJ2-2; abundance: many; CDR3nt: TGTGCCAGCAGTATTCCGGGACTAGCGGGCACCGGGGAGCTGTTTTTT; CDR3aa: CASSIPGLAGTGELFF
v_gene: TRBV12-3/TRBV12-4; d_gene: .; j_gene: TRBJ2-1; abundance: many; CDR3nt: TGTGCCAGCAGGCCCCCGGTGAGCAATGAGCAGTTCTTC; CDR3aa: CASRPPVSNEQFF
v_gene: TRBV5-1; d_gene: TRBD1; j_gene: TRBJ2-1; abundance: .; CDR3nt: TGCGCCAGCAGCTCGAATTTCAATACAGGGGTTAATGAGCAGTTCTTC; CDR3aa: CASSSNFNTGVNEQFF
v_gene: TRBV30; d_gene: .; j_gene: TRBJ1-2; abundance: medium-sized; CDR3nt: TGTGCCTGGAGCTCACCGTGGACGGGCGACTATGGCTACACCTTC; CDR3aa: CAWSSPWTGDYGYTF
v_gene: TRBV29-1; d_gene: .; j_gene: TRBJ1-1; abundance: many; CDR3nt: TGCAGCGTTGAAGTTGGGGGGGCGTTCACCACTGAAGCTTTCTTT; CDR3aa: CSVEVGGAFTTEAFF
v_gene: TRBV5-1; d_gene: .; j_gene: TRBJ2-7; abundance: .; CDR3nt: TGCGCCAGCAGCTTAGGCCCGGAACATTCCTACGAGCAGTACTTC; CDR3aa: CASSLGPEHSYEQYF
v_gene: TRBV20-1; d_gene: .; j_gene: TRBJ1-3; abundance: many; CDR3nt: TGCAGTGCTTCTTCAGGGGCTGGAAACACCATATATTTT; CDR3aa: CSASSGAGNTIYF
v_gene: TRBV5-1; d_gene: TRBD1; j_gene: TRBJ1-1; abundance: few; CDR3nt: TGCGCCAGCAGTCCCGGACAGGGCACTGAAGCTTTCTTT; CDR3aa: CASSPGQGTEAFF
v_gene: TRBV25-1; d_gene: .; j_gene: TRBJ2-2; abundance: few; CDR3nt: TGTGCCAGCAGTGGGGAGCGGACATTCACCGGGGAGCTGTTTTTT; CDR3aa: CASSGERTFTGELFF
v_gene: TRBV5-1; d_gene: TRBD2; j_gene: TRBJ2-3; abundance: few; CDR3nt: TGCGCCAGCAGCTCAAGAGCCCCGGGACTAGCGGGATCAGATACGCAGTATTTT; CDR3aa: CASSSRAPGLAGSDTQYF
v_gene: TRBV27; d_gene: TRBD2; j_gene: TRBJ2-7; abundance: few; CDR3nt: TGTGCCAGCCGGCGGACTAGCGGCTCCTACGAGCAGTACTTC; CDR3aa: CASRRTSGSYEQYF
v_gene: TRBV6-4; d_gene: .; j_gene: TRBJ1-1; abundance: medium-sized; CDR3nt: TGTGCCAGCAGTGATTTAGAGGGTTCAGGCACTGAAGCTTTCTTT; CDR3aa: CASSDLEGSGTEAFF
v_gene: TRBV12-3/TRBV12-4; d_gene: TRBD1; j_gene: TRBJ2-2; abundance: many; CDR3nt: TGTGCCAGCAGGAAGACAGGGGCCACCGGGGAGCTGTTTTTT; CDR3aa: CASRKTGATGELFF
v_gene: TRBV20-1; d_gene: TRBD2; j_gene: TRBJ2-2; abundance: few; CDR3nt: TGCAGTGCTAGATGGGGGAGGGTTGCCGGGGAGCTGTTTTTT; CDR3aa: CSARWGRVAGELFF
v_gene: TRBV14; d_gene: .; j_gene: TRBJ2-2; abundance: medium-sized; CDR3nt: TGTGCCAGCAGCCAAGACCTAGGGGACTTACAGGAGCTGTTTTTT; CDR3aa: CASSQDLGDLQELFF
v_gene: TRBV7-9; d_gene: .; j_gene: TRBJ1-1; abundance: medium-sized; CDR3nt: TGTGCCAGCAGCTTTACCACGGAAGCTTTCTTT; CDR3aa: CASSFTTEAFF
v_gene: TRBV18; d_gene: TRBD2; j_gene: TRBJ2-3; abundance: few; CDR3nt: TGTGCCAGCTCGCCTGGACTAGCGGGAAGTACAGATACGCAGTATTTT; CDR3aa: CASSPGLAGSTDTQYF
v_gene: TRBV3-1; d_gene: TRBD1; j_gene: TRBJ2-2; abundance: .; CDR3nt: TGTGCCAGCAGCCAAGATTCTTGGCCTCGACAGGGGCCACTTTTCCCGGAGCTGTTTTTT; CDR3aa: CASSQDSWPRQGPLFPELFF
v_gene: TRBV11-2; d_gene: .; j_gene: TRBJ2-3; abundance: many; CDR3nt: TGTGCCAGCAGCTTACGACCCTCAGGGATAGATACGCAGTATTTT; CDR3aa: CASSLRPSGIDTQYF
v_gene: TRBV7-2; d_gene: .; j_gene: TRBJ2-3; abundance: many; CDR3nt: TGTGCCAGCAGCTTAATGGATACGCAGTATTTT; CDR3aa: CASSLMDTQYF
v_gene: TRBV30; d_gene: .; j_gene: TRBJ1-1; abundance: few; CDR3nt: TGTGCCTGGAGTTTGGCAGCTGAAGCTTTCTTT; CDR3aa: CAWSLAAEAFF
v_gene: TRBV5-1; d_gene: .; j_gene: TRBJ2-7; abundance: .; CDR3nt: TGCGCCAGCAGCTTGGGGGACTTCTTCTCCTACGAGCAGTACTTC; CDR3aa: CASSLGDFFSYEQYF
v_gene: TRBV4-2; d_gene: TRBD2; j_gene: TRBJ2-3; abundance: many; CDR3nt: TGTGCCAGCAGCCTCGCGGGACTAGCAACTAGCACAGATACGCAGTATTTT; CDR3aa: CASSLAGLATSTDTQYF
v_gene: TRBV5-6; d_gene: TRBD1; j_gene: TRBJ2-2; abundance: many; CDR3nt: TGTGCCAGCAGCTTTGGGACAGGGGGGACCGGGGAGCTGTTTTTT; CDR3aa: CASSFGTGGTGELFF
v_gene: TRBV7-9; d_gene: .; j_gene: TRBJ2-1; abundance: .; CDR3nt: TGTGCCAGCAGCTTCGGGGACATCTCGAACAATGAGCAGTTCTTC; CDR3aa: CASSFGDISNNEQFF
v_gene: TRBV18; d_gene: TRBD2; j_gene: TRBJ2-1; abundance: many; CDR3nt: TGTGCCAGCTCCCTACTAGCGGGAGTAACCAATGAGCAGTTCTTC; CDR3aa: CASSLLAGVTNEQFF
v_gene: TRBV20-1; d_gene: .; j_gene: TRBJ2-1; abundance: many; CDR3nt: TGCAGTGCTAGAGATCAAGGTTACCACAATGAGCAGTTCTTC; CDR3aa: CSARDQGYHNEQFF
v_gene: TRBV15; d_gene: TRBD1; j_gene: TRBJ1-5; abundance: few; CDR3nt: TGTGCCACCAGCATCTTCCGGACAGGGATCCAGCCCCAGCATTTT; CDR3aa: CATSIFRTGIQPQHF
v_gene: TRBV3-1; d_gene: .; j_gene: TRBJ2-5; abundance: many; CDR3nt: TGTGCCAGCAGCAGGCAAGGTCGGACCCAGTACTTC; CDR3aa: CASSRQGRTQYF
v_gene: TRBV12-3/TRBV12-4; d_gene: .; j_gene: TRBJ1-4; abundance: few; CDR3nt: TGTGCCAGCAGTTTTATTCTGGGCAGTGAAAAACTGTTTTTT; CDR3aa: CASSFILGSEKLFF
v_gene: TRBV29-1; d_gene: .; j_gene: TRBJ1-2; abundance: many; CDR3nt: TGCAGCGTTGAAGCTAGCCCGACGGCTTCTCCCACCTTC; CDR3aa: CSVEASPTASPTF
v_gene: TRBV29-1; d_gene: TRBD2; j_gene: TRBJ2-3; abundance: many; CDR3nt: TGCAGCGTTGATGGACTAGCGGGAGAAGATACGCAGTATTTT; CDR3aa: CSVDGLAGEDTQYF
v_gene: TRBV7-8; d_gene: .; j_gene: TRBJ1-1; abundance: many; CDR3nt: TGTGCCAGCAGCTCCGGGTCTTCCCGGCGAGCTTTCTTT; CDR3aa: CASSSGSSRRAFF
v_gene: TRBV19; d_gene: TRBD2; j_gene: TRBJ2-3; abundance: few; CDR3nt: TGTGCCAGTAGTATAGCCGGGAGCGGGAGTATCGCAGATACGCAGTATTTT; CDR3aa: CASSIAGSGSIADTQYF
v_gene: TRBV5-1; d_gene: .; j_gene: TRBJ2-3; abundance: .; CDR3nt: TGCGCCAGCAGCTCCGGACAGCTTACAGATACGCAGTATTTT; CDR3aa: CASSSGQLTDTQYF
v_gene: TRBV12-3/TRBV12-4; d_gene: TRBD2; j_gene: TRBJ2-2; abundance: many; CDR3nt: TGTGCCAGCAGTGAAGGACTAGCCCTCTTTGTCGGGGAGCTGTTTTTT; CDR3aa: CASSEGLALFVGELFF
v_gene: TRBV11-2; d_gene: TRBD2; j_gene: TRBJ2-3; abundance: .; CDR3nt: TGTGCCAGCAGCCCGGGGGGACTAGCGGCAGATACGCAGTATTTT; CDR3aa: CASSPGGLAADTQYF
v_gene: TRBV10-2; d_gene: .; j_gene: TRBJ2-7; abundance: many; CDR3nt: TGCGCCAGCACCGAGGGGGGCTCCTACGAGCAGTACTTC; CDR3aa: CASTEGGSYEQYF
v_gene: TRBV7-2; d_gene: .; j_gene: TRBJ1-6; abundance: few; CDR3nt: TGTGCCAGCAGCTCCGGTGTGTCCAATTCACCCCTCCACTTT; CDR3aa: CASSSGVSNSPLHF
v_gene: TRBV7-8; d_gene: .; j_gene: TRBJ1-5; abundance: many; CDR3nt: TGTGCCAGCAGCCTATTCGGGTCCGTGCCCCGATATAGCAATCAGCCCCAGCATTTT; CDR3aa: CASSLFGSVPRYSNQPQHF
v_gene: TRBV5-5; d_gene: TRBD1; j_gene: TRBJ2-2; abundance: medium-sized; CDR3nt: TGTGCCAGCAGTTCCCGGACAGGAATCCCCGGGGAGCTGTTTTTT; CDR3aa: CASSSRTGIPGELFF
v_gene: TRBV2; d_gene: TRBD2; j_gene: TRBJ2-7; abundance: .; CDR3nt: TGTGCCAGCAGTTATGGCGGGAGGACCTTAACAACCTACGAGCAGTACTTC; CDR3aa: CASSYGGRTLTTYEQYF
v_gene: TRBV7-2; d_gene: TRBD2; j_gene: TRBJ2-7; abundance: few; CDR3nt: TGTGCCAGCAGCTTCGGGGAGGGCCCCTCCTACGAGCAGTACTTC; CDR3aa: CASSFGEGPSYEQYF
v_gene: TRBV29-1; d_gene: .; j_gene: TRBJ2-2; abundance: many; CDR3nt: TGCAGCGTCGTGGGGACCGGGGAGCTGTTTTTT; CDR3aa: CSVVGTGELFF
v_gene: TRBV29-1; d_gene: TRBD2; j_gene: TRBJ2-3; abundance: many; CDR3nt: TGCAGCGTCGAACGAGCTAGCGGGAGGAAGGGGGGGCAGTATTTT; CDR3aa: CSVERASGRKGGQYF